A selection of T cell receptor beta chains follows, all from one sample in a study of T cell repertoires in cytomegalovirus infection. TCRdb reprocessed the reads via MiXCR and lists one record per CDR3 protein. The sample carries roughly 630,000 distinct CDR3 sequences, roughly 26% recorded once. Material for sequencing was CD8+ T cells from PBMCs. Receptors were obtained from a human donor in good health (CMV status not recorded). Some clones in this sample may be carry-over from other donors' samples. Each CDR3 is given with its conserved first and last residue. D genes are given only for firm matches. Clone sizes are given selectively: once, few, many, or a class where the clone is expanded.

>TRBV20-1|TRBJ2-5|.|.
CSAPRPGRETQYF
TGCAGTGCTCCCCGGCCGGGGAGAGAGACCCAGTACTTC
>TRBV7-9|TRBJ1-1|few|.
CASSYIRRVEAFF
TGTGCCAGCAGCTATATTAGGCGTGTTGAAGCTTTCTTT
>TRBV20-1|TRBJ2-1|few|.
CSASSDGALYNEQFF
TGCAGTGCCAGCTCGGACGGAGCCCTTTACAATGAGCAGTTCTTC
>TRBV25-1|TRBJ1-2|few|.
CASSEFGPYSGYTF
TGTGCCAGCAGTGAATTTGGCCCGTACTCTGGCTACACCTTC
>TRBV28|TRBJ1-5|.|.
CASSFRQHSNQPQHF
TGTGCCAGCAGTTTTCGGCAGCATAGCAATCAGCCCCAGCATTTT
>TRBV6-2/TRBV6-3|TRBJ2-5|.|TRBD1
CASVGTGRQETQYF
TGTGCCAGTGTCGGGACAGGGAGACAAGAGACCCAGTACTTC
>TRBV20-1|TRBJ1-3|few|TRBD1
CSAPTRGPLSGNTIYF
TGCAGTGCTCCTACTAGGGGGCCGCTCTCTGGAAACACCATATATTTT
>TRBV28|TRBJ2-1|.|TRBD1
CTSSPRDSDGEQFF
TGTACCAGCAGCCCCCGGGACAGTGACGGTGAGCAGTTCTTC
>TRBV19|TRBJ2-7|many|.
CASSMAGLSYEQYF
TGTGCCAGTAGTATGGCGGGGCTATCCTACGAGCAGTACTTC
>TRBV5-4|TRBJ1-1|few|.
CASSWGPTEAFF
TGTGCCAGCAGCTGGGGGCCCACCGAAGCTTTCTTT
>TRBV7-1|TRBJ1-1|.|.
CASSPPGRAEAFF
TGTGCCAGCAGCCCCCCGGGTAGGGCGGAAGCTTTCTTT
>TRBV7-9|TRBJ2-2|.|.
CASSSGSTMELFF
TGTGCCAGCAGCTCAGGGTCTACTATGGAGCTGTTTTTT
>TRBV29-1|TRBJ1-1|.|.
CSGHSTEAFF
TGCAGCGGACATAGCACTGAAGCTTTCTTT
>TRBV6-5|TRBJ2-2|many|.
CASSYNDGELFF
TGTGCCAGCAGTTACAACGACGGGGAGCTGTTTTTT
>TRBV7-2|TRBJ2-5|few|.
CASSLNPPGVRRETQYF
TGTGCCAGCAGCTTAAACCCCCCGGGAGTTAGAAGGGAGACCCAGTACTTC
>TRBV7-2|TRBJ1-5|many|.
CASSSTASGPTQPQHF
TGTGCCAGCAGCTCGACAGCAAGCGGGCCAACTCAGCCCCAGCATTTT
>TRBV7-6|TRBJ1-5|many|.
CASSLDQRGSNQPQHF
TGTGCCAGCAGCTTAGATCAGAGGGGAAGCAATCAGCCCCAGCATTTT
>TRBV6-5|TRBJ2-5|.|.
CASSYASGDTQETQYF
TGTGCCAGCAGTTACGCTTCGGGGGATACCCAAGAGACCCAGTACTTC
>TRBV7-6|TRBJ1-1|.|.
CASSTRSMNTEAFF
TGTGCCAGCAGCACCCGCAGTATGAACACTGAAGCTTTCTTT
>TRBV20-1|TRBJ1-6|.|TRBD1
CSAPGTDNSPLHF
TGCAGTGCTCCCGGGACAGATAATTCACCCCTCCACTTT
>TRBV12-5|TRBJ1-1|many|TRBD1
CASGVPGTGGTEAFF
TGTGCTAGTGGTGTCCCCGGGACAGGGGGAACTGAAGCTTTCTTT
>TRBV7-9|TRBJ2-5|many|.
CASSRSWETQYF
TGTGCCAGCAGCCGATCCTGGGAGACCCAGTACTTC
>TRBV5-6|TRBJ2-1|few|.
CASSGRGYEQFF
TGTGCCAGCAGCGGCAGGGGTTATGAGCAGTTCTTC
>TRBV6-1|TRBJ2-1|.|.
CASTNSNNEQFF
TGTGCCAGCACGAACTCAAACAATGAGCAGTTCTTC
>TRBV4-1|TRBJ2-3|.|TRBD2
CASTLAGGPVTDTQYF
TGCGCCAGCACCTTAGCGGGGGGGCCGGTCACAGATACGCAGTATTTT
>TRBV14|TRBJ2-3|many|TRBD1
CASSPWTGVADTQYF
TGTGCCAGCAGCCCTTGGACAGGGGTCGCAGATACGCAGTATTTT
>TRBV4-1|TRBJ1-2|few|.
CASSQGSFPYGYTF
TGCGCCAGCAGCCAGGGGTCATTCCCCTATGGCTACACCTTC
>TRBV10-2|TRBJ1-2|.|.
CASSGADFYGYTF
TGCGCCAGCAGTGGGGCAGACTTCTATGGCTACACCTTC
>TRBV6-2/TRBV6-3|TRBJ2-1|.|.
CASSHHPTAISYNEQFF
TGTGCCAGCAGTCACCACCCGACGGCTATCTCCTACAATGAGCAGTTCTTC
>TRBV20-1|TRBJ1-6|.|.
CSAIKPGEGRSPLHF
TGCAGTGCTATCAAGCCCGGGGAGGGGCGATCACCCCTCCACTTT
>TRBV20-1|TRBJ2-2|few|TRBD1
CSARPGQGPNTGELFF
TGCAGTGCTAGACCGGGACAGGGACCGAACACCGGGGAGCTGTTTTTT
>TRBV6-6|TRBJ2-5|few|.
CASSSTRGHPQETQYF
TGTGCCAGCAGTTCCACCCGGGGACACCCACAAGAGACCCAGTACTTC
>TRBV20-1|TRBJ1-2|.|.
CSAPTDNGGYGYTF
TGCAGTGCTCCAACAGACAACGGGGGGTATGGCTACACCTTC
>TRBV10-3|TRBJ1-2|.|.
CAVSENWAGRPYGYTF
TGTGCCGTCAGTGAGAATTGGGCAGGGAGGCCGTATGGCTACACCTTC
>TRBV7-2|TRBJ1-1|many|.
CASSLWAGTEAFF
TGTGCCAGCAGCTTATGGGCGGGAACTGAAGCTTTCTTT
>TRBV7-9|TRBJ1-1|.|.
CASSLSGGDSTEAFF
TGTGCCAGCAGCCTATCGGGGGGCGACTCCACTGAAGCTTTCTTT
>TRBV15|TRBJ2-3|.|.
CATSAPAGITDTQYF
TGTGCCACCAGCGCTCCGGCGGGGATCACAGATACGCAGTATTTT
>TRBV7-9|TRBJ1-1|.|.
CASSPRDIRIADTEAFF
TGTGCCAGCAGCCCTCGGGACATACGGATTGCTGACACTGAAGCTTTCTTT
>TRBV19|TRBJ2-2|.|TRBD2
CASSWETSYRRELFF
TGTGCCAGTAGTTGGGAGACTAGCTATCGCCGGGAGCTGTTTTTT
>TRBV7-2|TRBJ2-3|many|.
CASSLAGGGALTDTQYF
TGTGCCAGCAGCTTAGCGGGAGGCGGGGCCCTCACAGATACGCAGTATTTT
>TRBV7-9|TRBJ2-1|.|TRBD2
CVSSAQLAGGHNEQFF
TGTGTCAGCAGCGCCCAACTAGCGGGGGGCCACAATGAGCAGTTCTTC
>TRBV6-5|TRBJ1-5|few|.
CASSHGSNQPQHF
TGTGCCAGCTCACACGGAAGCAATCAGCCCCAGCATTTT
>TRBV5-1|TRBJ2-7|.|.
CASSFVGLDEQYF
TGCGCCAGCAGCTTCGTGGGACTCGACGAGCAGTACTTC
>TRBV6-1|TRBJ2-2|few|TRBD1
CSGQGNTGELFF
TGTTCAGGACAGGGGAACACCGGGGAGCTGTTTTTT
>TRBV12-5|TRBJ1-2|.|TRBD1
CASGLGAGGDLGYTF
TGTGCTAGTGGTTTGGGGGCAGGGGGCGACTTGGGCTACACCTTC
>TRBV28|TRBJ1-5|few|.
CASSPTGRGQPQHF
TGTGCCAGCAGTCCAACAGGGAGAGGTCAGCCCCAGCATTTT
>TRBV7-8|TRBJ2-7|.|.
CASSLGFRGSYEQYF
TGTGCCAGCAGCTTAGGGTTCAGGGGATCCTACGAGCAGTACTTC
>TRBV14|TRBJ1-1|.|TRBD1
CASGYWRTGITEAFF
TGTGCCAGCGGGTATTGGAGGACAGGGATCACTGAAGCTTTCTTT
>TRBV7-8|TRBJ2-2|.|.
CASSSTLTGELFF
TGTGCCAGCAGCTCTACCCTCACCGGGGAGCTGTTTTTT
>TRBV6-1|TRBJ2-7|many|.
CASRVIGSYEQYF
TGTGCCAGCAGAGTCATCGGCTCCTACGAGCAGTACTTC
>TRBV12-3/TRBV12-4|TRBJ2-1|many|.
CASSPAGQSIYNEQFF
TGTGCCAGCAGCCCCGCCGGACAGAGTATCTACAATGAGCAGTTCTTC
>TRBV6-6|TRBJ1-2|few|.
CASSSPYDYTF
TGTGCCAGCAGTTCCCCCTATGACTACACCTTC
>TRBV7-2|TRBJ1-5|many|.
CASSSEGGGGQPQHF
TGTGCCAGCAGCTCAGAGGGGGGGGGCGGTCAGCCCCAGCATTTT